Shown below are 17 T cell receptor beta chains from a single sample sequenced in a study of T cell changes during pregnancy in multiple sclerosis. Assay: immunoSEQ multiplex PCR; the TCRdb copy retains only in-frame clones and omits some. The sample lists about 110,000 clones, under 95% occurring once. Here the sequenced sample was peripheral blood, taken after pregnancy. Receptor source: a female donor with multiple sclerosis, enrolled in a pregnancy study.

The gene calls are TRBV30 and TRBJ2-7, with unresolved D. Per the germline V gene, CDR1 is GTSNPN and CDR2 is SVGIG (reference sequence). V was pared by 3 bases and J by 2 bases, with 14 bases between. The CDR3 sequence is 14 residues long. The CDR3 spells CAWRPDPGTYEQYF. DNA for the CDR3: TGTGCCTGGAGACCTGATCCAGGTACCTACGAGCAGTACTTC.

This clone is a singleton in its sample. The chain carries TRBV5-1 and TRBJ2-7; maybe TRBD1 (6 bases). Per germline, CDR1 SGHRS and CDR2 YFSETQ. CDR3 length equals 13 residues. The V end lost 2 bases, the J end lost 5 bases, and 11 bases lay between the germline ends. CDR3 nucleotide sequence: TGCGCCAGCAGCTTTTCAGGGGACCACGAGCAGTACTTC. Its protein is CASSFSGDHEQYF.

This clone has only a few counts. The chain employs TRBV14 and TRBJ1-2, with 7 nucleotides matching TRBD1. Per germline, CDR1 SGHDN and CDR2 FVKESK. The CDR3 totals 14 residues. With V trimmed by 1 base and J by 7 bases, 6 bases remained unmatched. The CDR3 sequence: CASSQVEGAGGYTF. The CDR3 DNA sequence: TGTGCCAGCAGCCAAGTGGAGGGGGCAGGTGGCTACACCTTC.

This chain joins TRBV20-1 and TRBJ2-3, with D unresolved. Per the germline V gene, CDR1 is DFQATT and CDR2 is SNEGSKA (reference sequence). CDR3 length equals 11 residues. V shed 4 bases and J shed 4 bases, with 6 bases lying between them. The CDR3 sequence: CSATNPDTQYF. The CDR3 nucleotides are TGCAGTGCTACTAACCCAGATACGCAGTATTTT.

This chain uses TRBV28 with TRBJ1-1, with TRBD1 matching over 12 bases. From germline, CDR1 is MDHEN and CDR2 SYDVKM. CDR3 length: 17 amino acids. V shed 5 bases, J shed 3 bases, and the junction held 10 bases outside the gene matches. DNA of the CDR3: TGTGCCAGCAGTATTCCGGGACAGGGGGCTCGGGACACTGAAGCTTTCTTT. This encodes CASSIPGQGARDTEAFF.

V is TRBV29-1 and J is TRBJ2-6; D is possibly TRBD2 (7 bases). The V and J ends lost 5 bases and 2 bases respectively, with 16 bases between them. CDR3 length equals 16 residues. Looked up from germline, CDR1 is SQVTM and CDR2 is ANQGSEA. The CDR3 is CSVPRGGLTGANVLTF. CDR3 coding DNA: TGCAGCGTTCCTAGGGGGGGCTTAACTGGGGCCAACGTCCTGACTTTC. The full variable domain, rest sourced from reference TRBV29-1 and TRBJ2-6, is SAVISQKPSRDICQRGTSLTIQCQVDSQVTMMFWYRQQPGQSLTLIATANQGSEATYESGFVIDKFPISRPNLTFSTLTVSNMSPEDSSIYLCSVPRGGLTGANVLTFGAGSRLTVL.

V and J are TRBV10-3 and TRBJ2-5, with 10 bases lining up with TRBD2. There are 15 residues in the CDR3. After removal of 3 bases from V and 5 bases from J, the junction contained 6 bases not matched to a gene. The V gene's germline CDR1 is ENHRY and CDR2 SYGVKD. This CDR3 reads CAISDLAGEGETQYF. For the CDR3, the DNA is TGTGCCATCAGTGACCTAGCGGGAGAGGGGGAGACCCAGTACTTC.

The V call is TRBV6-1, the J call TRBJ1-1, with 8 positions matching TRBD1. Germline V gives CDR1 MNHNS, CDR2 SASEGT. The CDR3 is 15 amino acids. The V segment lost 4 bases and the J segment 0 bases; nucleotides outside the gene matches: 4. CDR3: CASSGQGTVNTEAFF. DNA for the CDR3: TGTGCCAGCAGTGGACAGGGGACCGTGAACACTGAAGCTTTCTTT.

This clone was counted a few times. This chain links TRBV5-1 with TRBJ1-5, with D tentatively TRBD1 (5 bases). Germline lookup yields CDR1 SGHRS and CDR2 YFSETQ. CDR3 length: 13 residues. The V gene lost 2 bases and the J gene lost 3 bases, with 6 bases spanning the gap. The CDR3 DNA reads as TGCGCCAGCAGCTTACAGGTCAATCAGCCCCAGCATTTT. Its translation is CASSLQVNQPQHF.

This clone has a single count. The chain carries TRBV9 and TRBJ2-3; 13 nucleotides agree with TRBD2. Germline values: CDR1 SGDLS, CDR2 YYNGEE. With 4 bases clipped from V and 2 bases from J, the junction kept 10 bases outside the gene matches. This CDR3 comprises 18 residues. The CDR3 DNA reads TGTGCCAGCAGCCCCAGGACTAGCGGGGGTTCCCTCACAGATACGCAGTATTTT. Translated: CASSPRTSGGSLTDTQYF.

This sequence joins TRBV6-6 and TRBJ2-5, with 14 bases identical to TRBD2. The CDR3 contains 16 residues. Germline V lookup: CDR1 MNHNY, CDR2 SVGAGI (reference sequence). With 2 bases clipped from V and 4 bases from J, the junction kept 3 bases outside the gene matches. The CDR3 spells CASSYGTSGGRETQYF. CDR3 DNA sequence: TGTGCCAGCAGTTACGGGACTAGCGGGGGCAGAGAGACCCAGTACTTC.

The gene calls are TRBV4-2 and TRBJ2-1, with 8 bases lining up with TRBD1. V gave up 3 bases and J gave up 5 bases; unmatched junction bases: 6. Germline CDR1 reads LGHNA; CDR2 reads YNFKEQ. This CDR3 spans 15 amino acids. CDR3 coding DNA: TGTGCCAGCAGCCAGGGGACAGGAAAGGACAATGAGCAGTTCTTC. This gives the protein CASSQGTGKDNEQFF.

The chain has TRBV6-5 and TRBJ2-7, with 12 bases lining up with TRBD2. This CDR3 is built from 16 residues. The V and J ends lost 2 bases and 2 bases, in that order; junction bases with no gene match: 4. Germline loops: CDR1 MNHEY, CDR2 SVGAGI. CDR3 sequence reads: CASSYPGLAGAYEQYF. The CDR3 DNA reads TGTGCCAGCAGTTACCCGGGACTAGCGGGCGCCTACGAGCAGTACTTC.

The rearrangement uses TRBV15 and TRBJ2-7; D remains ambiguous. Germline values: CDR1 LNHNV, CDR2 YYDKDF (reference sequence). Trimming cost V 0 bases and J 3 bases, with 6 bases left between them. There are 13 residues in the CDR3. This chain's CDR3 is CATSRDPGYEQYF. The CDR3, as DNA: TGTGCCACCAGCAGAGATCCGGGCTACGAGCAGTACTTC.

The rearrangement joins TRBV5-6 to TRBJ2-7; 10 bases are shared with TRBD1. The V gene end was trimmed by 5 bases and the J gene end by 12 bases; junction bases not matched to a gene: 8. The CDR3 loop spans 12 amino acids. Per germline, CDR1 SGHDT and CDR2 YYEEEE. The CDR3 region is CASSPDRGLPYF. DNA for the CDR3: TGTGCCAGCAGTCCTGACAGGGGGCTTCCGTACTTC.

This clone was seen once. The rearrangement links TRBV19 to TRBJ2-1, with 9 bases lining up with TRBD1. The length of the CDR3 is 17 residues. Germline V gene lookup returns CDR1 LNHDA and CDR2 SQIVND (reference sequence). The trim removed 9 bases at V and 0 bases at J, leaving 12 bases unmatched. The CDR3 DNA follows: TGTGCCAGCGTGGACAGGGGCCCATCCTCCTCCTACAATGAGCAGTTCTTC. It translates to CASVDRGPSSSYNEQFF.

This sequence joins TRBV5-3 and TRBJ1-3, with 7 bases lining up with TRBD1. TRBV5-3 is labeled an ORF, and its function is uncertain. The CDR3 extends over 17 amino acids. V shed 5 bases and J 0 bases; nucleotides not matched to a gene: 11. The CDR3 loop reads CARRRQGPPTSGNTIYF. The CDR3 DNA reads TGTGCCAGAAGGCGACAGGGCCCACCGACCTCTGGAAACACCATATATTTT.